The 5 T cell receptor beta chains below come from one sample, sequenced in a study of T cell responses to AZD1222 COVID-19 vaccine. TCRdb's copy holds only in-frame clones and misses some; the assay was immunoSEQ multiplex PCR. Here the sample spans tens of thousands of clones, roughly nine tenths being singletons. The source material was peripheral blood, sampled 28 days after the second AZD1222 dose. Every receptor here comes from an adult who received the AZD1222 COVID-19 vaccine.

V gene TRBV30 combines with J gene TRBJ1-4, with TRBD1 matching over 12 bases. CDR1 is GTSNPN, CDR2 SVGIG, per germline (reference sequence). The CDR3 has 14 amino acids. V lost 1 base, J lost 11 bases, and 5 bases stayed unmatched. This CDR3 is CAWSGGQGARKLFF. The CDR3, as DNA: TGTGCCTGGAGTGGGGGACAGGGGGCTCGGAAACTGTTTTTT.

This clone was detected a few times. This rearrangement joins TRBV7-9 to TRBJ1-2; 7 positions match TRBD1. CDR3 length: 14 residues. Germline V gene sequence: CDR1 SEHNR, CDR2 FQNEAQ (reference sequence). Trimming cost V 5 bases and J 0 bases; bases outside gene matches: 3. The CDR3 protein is CASSPQGANYGYTF. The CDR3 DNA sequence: TGTGCCAGCAGCCCCCAGGGGGCTAACTATGGCTACACCTTC.

The CDR3, as DNA: TGCGCCAGCAGCCTAGGTCCGGGGAACACTGAAGCTTTCTTT. This encodes CASSLGPGNTEAFF. The chain couples TRBV4-1 to TRBJ1-1; D unclear. The V end lost 4 bases, the J end lost 1 base, and 10 bases lay between the germline ends. CDR3 length: 14 residues. CDR1 and CDR2 from the germline V gene are MGHRA and YSYEKL.

For the CDR3, the DNA is TGTGCCAGTAGTATAACGGCCAGGATCGGTCTGGCCGGTGGTTCACCCCTCCACTTT. This gives the protein CASSITARIGLAGGSPLHF. V usage is TRBV19 and J usage is TRBJ1-6; D remains unclear. Germline CDR1 and CDR2: LNHDA and SQIVND (reference sequence). V was cut by 2 bases and J by 9 bases, with 26 bases left in between. The CDR3 is made up of 19 amino acids.

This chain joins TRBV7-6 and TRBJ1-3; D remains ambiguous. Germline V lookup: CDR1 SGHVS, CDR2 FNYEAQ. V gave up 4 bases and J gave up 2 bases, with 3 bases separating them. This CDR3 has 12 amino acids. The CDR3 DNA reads TGTGCCAGCAGCTCCACTGGAAACACCATATATTTT. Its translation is CASSSTGNTIYF. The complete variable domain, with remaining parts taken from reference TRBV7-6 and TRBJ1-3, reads GAGVSQSPRYKVTKRGQDVALRCDPISGHVSLYWYRQALGQGPEFLTYFNYEAQQDKSGLPNDRFSAERPEGSISTLTIQRTEQRDSAMYRCASSSTGNTIYFGEGSWLTVV.